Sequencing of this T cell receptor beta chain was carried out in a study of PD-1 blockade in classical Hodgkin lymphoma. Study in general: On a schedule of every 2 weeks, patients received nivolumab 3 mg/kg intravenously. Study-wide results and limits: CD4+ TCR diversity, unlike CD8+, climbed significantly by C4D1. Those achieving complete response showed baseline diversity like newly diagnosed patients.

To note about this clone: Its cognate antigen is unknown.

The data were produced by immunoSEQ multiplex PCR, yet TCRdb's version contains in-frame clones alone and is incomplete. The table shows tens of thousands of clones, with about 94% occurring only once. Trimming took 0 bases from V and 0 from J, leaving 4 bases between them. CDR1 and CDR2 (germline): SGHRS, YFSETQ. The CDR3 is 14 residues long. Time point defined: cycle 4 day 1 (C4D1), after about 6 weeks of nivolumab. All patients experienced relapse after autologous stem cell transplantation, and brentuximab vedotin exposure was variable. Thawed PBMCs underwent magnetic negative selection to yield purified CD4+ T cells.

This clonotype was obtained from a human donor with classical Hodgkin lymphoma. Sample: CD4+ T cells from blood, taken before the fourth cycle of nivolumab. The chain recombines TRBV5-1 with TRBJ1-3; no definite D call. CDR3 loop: CASSLGGSGNTIYF. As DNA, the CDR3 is TGCGCCAGCAGCTTGGGGGGCTCTGGAAACACCATATATTTT.